Listed below are T cell receptor beta chains from one sample, sequenced in a study of blood T cell repertoires in COVID-19. Here immunoSEQ multiplex PCR was the method, and the copy in TCRdb shows in-frame clones only, minus some. This sample yields about 70,000 clones, of which roughly four fifths are seen a single time; about 0.83% belongs to the top ten. The sample consisted of peripheral blood. The receptors stem from a woman aged 70-85 years with acute or convalescent COVID-19. Both conserved end residues are part of each CDR3. Fields, in order: clone size, V gene, D gene, J gene, CDR3 protein, CDR3 DNA. The D gene is left open where the match is weak. Some rows mark clone size as missing; the rest say once, few, many or name a class of expanded clone.

size: NA
V: TRBV9
D: NA
J: TRBJ2-7
CDR3: CASSAGPASYEQYF
DNA: TGTGCCAGCAGCGCAGGTCCTGCCTCCTACGAGCAGTACTTC

size: NA
V: TRBV12-3/TRBV12-4
D: TRBD1
J: TRBJ1-4
CDR3: CASTMDREKLFF
DNA: TGTGCCAGCACGATGGACAGGGAGAAACTGTTTTTT

size: NA
V: TRBV11-3
D: TRBD2
J: TRBJ2-1
CDR3: CASSRGLGNEQFF
DNA: TGTGCCAGCAGCCGTGGACTAGGCAATGAGCAGTTCTTC

size: once
V: TRBV11-2
D: TRBD1
J: TRBJ2-7
CDR3: CASSSGQGLNEQYF
DNA: TGTGCCAGCAGCTCGGGACAGGGGCTGAACGAGCAGTACTTC

size: NA
V: TRBV6-2/TRBV6-3
D: NA
J: TRBJ1-3
CDR3: CASSARAVDSGNTIYF
DNA: TGTGCCAGCAGTGCCAGGGCGGTCGACTCTGGAAACACCATATATTTT

size: NA
V: TRBV23-1
D: NA
J: TRBJ1-1
CDR3: CASSQRSRNTEAFF
DNA: TGCGCCAGCAGCCAGCGTTCCAGGAACACTGAAGCTTTCTTT

size: NA
V: TRBV7-2
D: TRBD1
J: TRBJ2-7
CDR3: CASSTRDRVNEQYF
DNA: TGTGCCAGCAGCACTCGGGACAGGGTTAACGAGCAGTACTTC

size: NA
V: TRBV9
D: TRBD1
J: TRBJ1-2
CDR3: CASSVEGAGYTF
DNA: TGTGCCAGCAGCGTAGAGGGGGCTGGCTACACCTTC

size: NA
V: TRBV18
D: TRBD1
J: TRBJ2-2
CDR3: CASSRDRGDTGELFF
DNA: TGTGCCAGCTCACGGGACAGGGGGGACACCGGGGAGCTGTTTTTT

size: NA
V: TRBV19
D: NA
J: TRBJ2-2
CDR3: CASRRGAGRLTGELFF
DNA: TGTGCCAGTAGGAGGGGTGCAGGGAGGCTCACCGGGGAGCTGTTTTTT

size: NA
V: TRBV7-9
D: NA
J: TRBJ1-2
CDR3: CASSLVQYGYTF
DNA: TGTGCCAGCAGCTTAGTCCAGTATGGCTACACCTTC

size: NA
V: TRBV4-1
D: NA
J: TRBJ2-3
CDR3: CASSQEGGTDTQYF
DNA: TGCGCCAGCAGCCAAGAGGGCGGCACAGATACGCAGTATTTT

size: few
V: TRBV10-3
D: TRBD1
J: TRBJ2-3
CDR3: CAISAGQGIGSTDTQYF
DNA: TGTGCCATCAGTGCAGGACAGGGGATTGGTAGCACAGATACGCAGTATTTT

size: NA
V: TRBV28
D: NA
J: TRBJ1-5
CDR3: CASSFGRGNQPQHF
DNA: TGTGCCAGCAGTTTCGGGCGGGGCAATCAGCCCCAGCATTTT

size: NA
V: TRBV16
D: NA
J: TRBJ1-6
CDR3: CASSQFVGPSGGFPLHF
DNA: TGTGCCAGCAGCCAATTTGTGGGACCGAGCGGGGGATTTCCCCTCCACTTT

size: NA
V: TRBV18
D: NA
J: TRBJ1-2
CDR3: CASQAGDGASGYTF
DNA: TGTGCCAGCCAGGCAGGGGATGGAGCAAGTGGCTACACCTTC

size: NA
V: TRBV7-2
D: TRBD2
J: TRBJ2-1
CDR3: CASSLSSGKYNEQFF
DNA: TGTGCCAGCAGCTTATCTAGCGGAAAATACAATGAGCAGTTCTTC

size: NA
V: TRBV7-9
D: NA
J: TRBJ2-7
CDR3: CASSPAGLREPTYEQYF
DNA: TGTGCCAGCAGCCCAGCGGGCCTACGGGAGCCAACATACGAGCAGTACTTC

size: NA
V: TRBV19
D: NA
J: TRBJ1-3
CDR3: CASSYRGEGNTIYF
DNA: TGTGCCAGTAGTTACCGGGGAGAAGGAAACACCATATATTTT

size: NA
V: TRBV18
D: NA
J: TRBJ1-2
CDR3: CASSPGDRNYGYTF
DNA: TGTGCCAGCTCACCAGGCGACAGGAACTATGGCTACACCTTC